Listed here are 9 T cell receptor beta chains from one sample, sequenced in a study of blood T cell repertoires in COVID-19. Here immunoSEQ multiplex PCR was the method, and the copy in TCRdb shows in-frame clones only, minus some. The table records approximately 97,000 clones, more than 70% of them present only once. Material for sequencing was peripheral blood. These receptors all stem from a human donor in a cohort sampled during active COVID-19.

This chain uses TRBV10-2 with TRBJ2-1, with 7 bases fitting TRBD1. The CDR3 has 14 residues. The junction had 5 bases not matched to a gene; V was cut back by 6 bases and J by 3 bases. The germline CDR1 and CDR2 sequences are WSHSY and SAAADI. This CDR3 reads CASRDREDYNEQFF. CDR3 nucleotides: TGCGCCAGCAGAGACAGGGAAGACTACAATGAGCAGTTCTTC.

The J gene is TRBJ2-1, the V gene TRBV9; D is perhaps TRBD1 (5 bases). CDR3 length equals 13 residues. V dropped 0 bases and J dropped 9 bases, with 10 bases sitting between them. Per the germline V gene, CDR1 is SGDLS and CDR2 is YYNGEE. CDR3 nucleotide sequence: TGTGCCAGCAGCGTAGGGACAATCGGTGAGCAGTTCTTC. Translated: CASSVGTIGEQFF. Together with reference TRBV9 and TRBJ2-1, the CDR3 gives the full variable domain: DSGVTQTPKHLITATGQRVTLRCSPRSGDLSVYWYQQSLDQGLQFLIQYYNGEERAKGNILERFSAQQFPDLHSELNLSSLELGDSALYFCASSVGTIGEQFFGPGTRLTVL.

V usage is TRBV2 and J usage is TRBJ2-7; D perhaps matches TRBD2 (7 bases). The CDR3 is 16 residues long. Germline V gives CDR1 SNHLY, CDR2 FYNNEI. Trimming shortened V by 6 bases and J by 0 bases, and 18 bases separated the two germline ends. The CDR3 DNA is TGTGCCAGCAGAGGGGGGCCGGGGGGCAGCTCCTACGAGCAGTACTTC. Amino acids: CASRGGPGGSSYEQYF.

This clone has a single count. V usage is TRBV10-3 and J usage is TRBJ1-6; no clear D. V was shortened by 3 bases and J by 5 bases, with 11 bases between the two germline ends. Germline CDR1 and CDR2: ENHRY and SYGVKD. The CDR3 runs to 15 residues. This CDR3 is CAISDDPQNNSPLHF. The DNA of the CDR3 is TGTGCCATCAGTGACGATCCGCAGAATAATTCACCCCTCCACTTT.

The rearrangement joins TRBV29-1 to TRBJ2-1, with D hard to call. This CDR3 has 11 amino acids. CDR1 SQVTM and CDR2 ANQGSEA come from the germline V gene. Trimming took 6 bases from V and 4 from J, leaving 7 bases between them. The CDR3 sequence is CSVRDYNEQFF. The CDR3 nucleotides read TGCAGCGTGAGAGATTACAATGAGCAGTTCTTC.

The V gene is TRBV2, the J gene TRBJ1-2; D is ambiguous. The germline gives CDR1 SNHLY, CDR2 FYNNEI. V was pared by 10 bases and J by 1 base, with 16 bases between. The CDR3 extends over 14 amino acids. CDR3 coding DNA: TGTGCCATACCCTCAGCTAGGAGTAACTATGGCTACACCTTC. Translating it yields CAIPSARSNYGYTF. The full variable domain, rest sourced from reference TRBV2 and TRBJ1-2, is EPEVTQTPSHQVTQMGQEVILRCVPISNHLYFYWYRQILGQKVEFLVSFYNNEISEKSEIFDDQFSVERPDGSNFTLKIRSTKLEDSAMYFCAIPSARSNYGYTFGSGTRLTVV.

This clone was seen a handful of times. CDR3 coding DNA: TGTGCCAGCTCACCAGGGGGGGCCGTAACGTACGAGCAGTACTTC. This encodes CASSPGGAVTYEQYF. The rearrangement joins TRBV18 to TRBJ2-7, with a weak D call TRBD2 (7 bases). CDR3 size: 15 residues. Looked up from germline, CDR1 is KGHSH and CDR2 is LQKENI. V was cut by 2 bases and J by 4 bases, with 15 bases left in between.

The V call is TRBV6-5, the J call TRBJ1-2; D may be TRBD1 (6 bases). The V gene's germline CDR1 is MNHEY and CDR2 SVGAGI. V lost 2 bases and J 4 bases, leaving 14 bases between the germline ends. The CDR3 is made up of 15 amino acids. The DNA of the CDR3 is TGTGCCAGCAGTTACGCCCGACAGGACCTCTATGGCTACACCTTC. It yields the protein CASSYARQDLYGYTF.

This sequence joins TRBV11-3 and TRBJ2-7, with 9 bases identical to TRBD2. V was clipped by 2 bases and J by 5 bases; unmatched bases: 7. The CDR3 contains 15 residues. Germline V gene data show CDR1 as SGHNT and CDR2 as YENEEA. The DNA for the CDR3 is TGTGCCAGCAGCTTAACGGGGACTAGCCGTCACGAGCAGTACTTC. Translating gives CASSLTGTSRHEQYF.